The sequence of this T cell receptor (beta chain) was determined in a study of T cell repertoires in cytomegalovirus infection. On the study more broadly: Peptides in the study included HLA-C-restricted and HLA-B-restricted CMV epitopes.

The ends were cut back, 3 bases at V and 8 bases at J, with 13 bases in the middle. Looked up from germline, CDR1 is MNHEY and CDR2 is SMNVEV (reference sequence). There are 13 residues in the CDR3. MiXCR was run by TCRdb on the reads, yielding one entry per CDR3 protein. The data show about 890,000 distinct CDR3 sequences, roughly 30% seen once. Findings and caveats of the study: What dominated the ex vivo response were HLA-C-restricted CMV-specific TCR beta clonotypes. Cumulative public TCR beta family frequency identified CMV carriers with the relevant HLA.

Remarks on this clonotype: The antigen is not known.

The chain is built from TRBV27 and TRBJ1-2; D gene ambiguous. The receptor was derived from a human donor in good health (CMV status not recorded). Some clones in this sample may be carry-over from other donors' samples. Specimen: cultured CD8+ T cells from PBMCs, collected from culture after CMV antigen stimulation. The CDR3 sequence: CASSFGGIAGYTF. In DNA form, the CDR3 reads TGTGCCAGCAGTTTCGGCGGTATCGCGGGCTACACCTTC.